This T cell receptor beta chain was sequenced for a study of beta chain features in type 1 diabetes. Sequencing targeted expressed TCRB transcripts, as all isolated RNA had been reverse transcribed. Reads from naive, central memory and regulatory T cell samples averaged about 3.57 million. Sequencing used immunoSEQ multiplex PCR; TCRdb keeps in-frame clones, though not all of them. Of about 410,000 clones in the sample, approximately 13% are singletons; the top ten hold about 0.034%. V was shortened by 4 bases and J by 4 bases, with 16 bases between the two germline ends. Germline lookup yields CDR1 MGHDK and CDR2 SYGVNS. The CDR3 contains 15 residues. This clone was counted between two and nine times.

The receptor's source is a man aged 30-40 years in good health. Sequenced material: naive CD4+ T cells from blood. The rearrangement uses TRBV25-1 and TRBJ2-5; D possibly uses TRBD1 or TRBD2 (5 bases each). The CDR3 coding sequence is TGTGCCAGCAGTGCCATCGTTGGGGGAAGAGAGACCCAGTACTTC. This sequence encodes CASSAIVGGRETQYF.